These 32 T cell receptor beta chains were all obtained from the same sample, sequenced in a study of T cell responses to AZD1222 COVID-19 vaccine. Data came from immunoSEQ multiplex PCR; TCRdb stores just in-frame clones and leaves some out. The table shows around 190,000 clones, with 85% to 95% occurring only once. The source material was peripheral blood, sampled on day 0 of AZD1222 vaccination. Receptors originate from an adult in good health.

The rearrangement joins TRBV19 to TRBJ1-5; possible D gene TRBD1, 6 bases. Trimming removed 6 bases from V and 7 bases from J, with 13 bases in between. The CDR3 extends over 13 amino acids. The germline V gene has CDR1 LNHDA and CDR2 SQIVND (reference sequence). CDR3 residues: CASRSGQGQPQHF. The CDR3 DNA follows: TGTGCCAGTAGATCGGGGCAGGGGCAGCCCCAGCATTTT.

V and J are TRBV2 and TRBJ2-5, with D tentatively TRBD1 or TRBD2 (5 bases each). Germline CDR1 and CDR2: SNHLY and FYNNEI. The CDR3 is made up of 13 amino acids. The V end lost 5 bases, the J end lost 2 bases, and 9 bases lay between the germline ends. CDR3: CASSLEGQETQYF. As DNA, the CDR3 is TGTGCCAGCAGTCTAGAGGGGCAAGAGACCCAGTACTTC.

This chain joins TRBV9 and TRBJ2-3; D gene unclear. The CDR3 runs to 15 residues. CDR1 is SGDLS and CDR2 is YYNGEE in the germline V gene. V was cut by 4 bases and J by 6 bases, with 18 bases left in between. This chain's CDR3 is CASSPRNGLLDTQYF. CDR3 nucleotide sequence: TGTGCCAGCAGCCCCAGAAATGGCCTCCTGGATACGCAGTATTTT.

This chain's CDR3 is CASSPGPPTAFF. CDR3 DNA: TGTGCCAGCAGTCCGGGACCCCCTACAGCTTTCTTT. The gene calls are TRBV27 and TRBJ1-1; possible D gene TRBD1, 5 bases. The CDR3 has 12 amino acids. CDR1 MNHEY and CDR2 SMNVEV come from the germline V gene (reference sequence). V was clipped by 5 bases and J by 10 bases, with 14 bases between them.

The chain employs TRBV19 and TRBJ1-6; D is uncertain. Trimming cost V 5 bases and J 7 bases, with 6 bases left between them. Germline-derived CDR1 and CDR2 are LNHDA and SQIVND (reference sequence). The CDR3 covers 12 residues. CDR3 sequence reads: CASSEENSPLHF. In DNA form, the CDR3 reads TGTGCCAGTAGTGAAGAAAATTCACCCCTCCACTTT.

With regard to this clone: Distinct nucleotide sequences in the sample also encode this CDR3. The chain uses TRBV11-2 and TRBJ1-5; D gene ambiguous. CDR1 and CDR2 from the germline V gene are SGHAT and FQNNGV. CDR3 length: 13 amino acids. Deletions cut 0 bases from V and 6 bases from J, with 6 bases between. The CDR3 spells CASSLDQGQPQHF. CDR3 DNA sequence: TGTGCCAGCAGCTTAGATCAAGGTCAGCCCCAGCATTTT. The whole variable domain, filled in from reference TRBV11-2 and TRBJ1-5, reads EAGVAQSPRYKIIEKRQSVAFWCNPISGHATLYWYQQILGQGPKLLIQFQNNGVVDDSQLPKDRFSAERLKGVDSTLKIQPAKLEDSAVYLCASSLDQGQPQHFGDGTRLSIL.

The chain combines TRBV28 with TRBJ1-3; 8 bases align to TRBD1. V shed 3 bases and J 9 bases; nucleotides not matched to a gene: 13. Looked up from germline, CDR1 is MDHEN and CDR2 is SYDVKM. This CDR3 contains 16 residues. CDR3 in amino acids: CASSFPPGGGRGTIYF. The CDR3 nucleotides read TGTGCCAGCAGTTTCCCTCCAGGGGGCGGACGAGGCACCATATATTTT. The full variable domain, its missing parts supplied by reference TRBV28 and TRBJ1-3, is DVKVTQSSRYLVKRTGEKVFLECVQDMDHENMFWYRQDPGLGLRLIYFSYDVKMKEKGDIPEGYSVSREKKERFSLILESASTNQTSMYLCASSFPPGGGRGTIYFGEGSWLTVV.

In this sample, this clone turned up once. The gene calls are TRBV6-5 and TRBJ2-3; D perhaps matches TRBD2 (5 bases). CDR3 size: 13 residues. Trimming left V 7 bases short and J 2 bases short, with 10 bases between. The germline V gene encodes CDR1 MNHEY and CDR2 SVGAGI. The CDR3 bases are TGTGCCAGCACAGAGGGTCTCACAGATACGCAGTATTTT. Translated: CASTEGLTDTQYF.

This chain links TRBV28 with TRBJ2-4, with D possibly TRBD2 on 6 matching bases. CDR3 size: 15 residues. Germline CDR1 and CDR2: MDHEN and SYDVKM. V was cut by 6 bases and J by 4 bases, with 16 bases left in between. This chain's CDR3 is CASSPGTLTKNIQYF. For the CDR3, the DNA is TGTGCCAGCAGCCCAGGGACTTTAACTAAAAACATTCAGTACTTC.

This chain uses TRBV27 with TRBJ1-4; TRBD1 might be the D (6 bases). This CDR3 spans 12 amino acids. Germline CDR1 MNHEY, CDR2 SMNVEV (reference sequence). Deletions cut 4 bases from V and 11 bases from J, with 11 bases between. The CDR3 loop reads CASSSQGTKLFF. CDR3 coding DNA: TGTGCCAGCAGTTCTCAGGGGACCAAACTGTTTTTT.

V gene TRBV5-1 combines with J gene TRBJ1-3; the D gene is possibly TRBD1 (6 bases). CDR1 and CDR2 from the germline V gene are SGHRS and YFSETQ. The CDR3 contains 15 residues. Deletions cut 2 bases from V and 11 bases from J, with 20 bases between. DNA for the CDR3: TGCGCCAGCAGCTTTGATAGGTTGGGGGGGCGAGCCATATATTTT. Protein product: CASSFDRLGGRAIYF. The whole variable domain, filled in from reference TRBV5-1 and TRBJ1-3, reads KAGVTQTPRYLIKTRGQQVTLSCSPISGHRSVSWYQQTPGQGLQFLFEYFSETQRNKGNFPGRFSGRQFSNSRSEMNVSTLELGDSALYLCASSFDRLGGRAIYFGEGSWLTVV.

The chain has TRBV28 and TRBJ1-6; 10 bases align to TRBD1. CDR1 is MDHEN and CDR2 is SYDVKM in the germline V gene. The length of the CDR3 is 15 residues. After removal of 5 bases from V and 7 bases from J, the junction contained 5 bases not matched to a gene. The CDR3 region has the DNA TGTGCCAGCAGTCCCCAGGGACAGGGGAATTCACCCCTCCACTTT. Protein sequence: CASSPQGQGNSPLHF.

This clone was observed a few times. The rearrangement joins TRBV6-4 to TRBJ2-7; 7 bases line up with TRBD1. This CDR3 is built from 16 residues. Trimming removed 8 bases from V and 1 base from J; junction bases left unmatched: 14. Germline V lookup: CDR1 MRHNA, CDR2 SNTAGT. CDR3 amino acids: CASLFPRPRGSYEQYF. The CDR3 DNA sequence: TGTGCCAGCCTTTTCCCCCGCCCCAGGGGGTCCTACGAGCAGTACTTC.

The chain carries TRBV19 and TRBJ1-4, with D perhaps matching TRBD1 (5 bases). CDR3 size: 15 residues. The V and J ends lost 6 bases and 0 bases respectively, with 11 bases between them. Per the germline V gene, CDR1 is LNHDA and CDR2 is SQIVND (reference sequence). This chain's CDR3 is CASRRDHPTNEKLFF. CDR3 coding DNA: TGTGCCAGTAGGCGGGACCACCCAACTAATGAAAAACTGTTTTTT.

This chain connects TRBV18 to TRBJ1-1; 7 bases fit TRBD1. The germline V gene has CDR1 KGHSH and CDR2 LQKENI. This CDR3 comprises 15 residues. V was clipped by 0 bases and J by 4 bases; unmatched bases: 5. CDR3 loop: CASSPPARGSTEAFF. CDR3 DNA: TGTGCCAGCTCACCACCAGCCAGGGGGAGCACTGAAGCTTTCTTT. Using reference TRBV18 and TRBJ1-1 for the parts outside the CDR3, the full variable domain is NAGVMQNPRHLVRRRGQEARLRCSPMKGHSHVYWYRQLPEEGLKFMVYLQKENIIDESGMPKERFSAEFPKEGPSILRIQQVVRGDSAAYFCASSPPARGSTEAFFGQGTRLTVV.

V and J are TRBV6-1 and TRBJ1-2; possible D gene TRBD1, 5 bases. Germline V gene data show CDR1 as MNHNS and CDR2 as SASEGT. The CDR3 is made up of 14 amino acids. V gave up 1 base and J gave up 8 bases, with 14 bases separating them. CDR3 sequence (DNA): TGTGCCAGCAGTGAAGAGAATGAGAGGGGCGGCTACACCTTC. Protein: CASSEENERGGYTF.

V usage is TRBV28 and J usage is TRBJ1-2, with D maybe TRBD1 (5 bases). This CDR3 is 14 amino acids long. The germline V gene encodes CDR1 MDHEN and CDR2 SYDVKM. V was cut by 3 bases and J by 4 bases, with 12 bases left in between. The CDR3 nucleotides read TGTGCCAGCAGTTTCCGGACACAATTCTATGGCTACACCTTC. Translation: CASSFRTQFYGYTF.

The genes are TRBV5-1 and TRBJ1-4; 7 bases fit TRBD1. The CDR3 sequence is 17 residues long. Germline V gene sequence: CDR1 SGHRS, CDR2 YFSETQ. Trimming removed 1 base from V and 0 bases from J; junction bases left unmatched: 6. The CDR3 coding sequence is TGCGCCAGCAGCTTGCCAGGGACAGACCCAACTAATGAAAAACTGTTTTTT. It is translated as CASSLPGTDPTNEKLFF.

The gene calls are TRBV10-2 and TRBJ1-3; D unresolved. V was pared by 2 bases and J by 0 bases, with 11 bases between. Germline loops: CDR1 WSHSY, CDR2 SAAADI. CDR3 length: 16 residues. This chain's CDR3 is CASSESSLTSGNTIYF. DNA for the CDR3: TGCGCCAGCAGTGAGAGCAGCCTTACCTCTGGAAACACCATATATTTT.

The chain joins TRBV3-1 (or the pseudogene TRBV3-2) to TRBJ2-1; 14 bases align to TRBD2. Germline V CDR1 and CDR2: LGHDT, YNNKEL (reference sequence). V shed 4 bases and J 8 bases; nucleotides not matched to a gene: 4. The CDR3 consists of 15 residues. CDR3 residues: CASSPGTSGGYEQFF. The CDR3 DNA follows: TGTGCCAGCAGCCCTGGGACTAGCGGGGGTTATGAGCAGTTCTTC.

This clone was observed a few times. The chain uses TRBV5-5 and TRBJ1-1; maybe TRBD1 (5 bases). V lost 2 bases and J lost 4, with 15 bases in between. The CDR3 covers 15 residues. From germline, CDR1 is SGHKS and CDR2 YYEKEE (reference sequence). CDR3 sequence reads: CASSLGTALGTEAFF. Written as DNA, the CDR3 is TGTGCCAGCAGCTTAGGGACGGCATTGGGCACTGAAGCTTTCTTT.

As DNA, the CDR3 is TGTGCCAGCAGCGTCGGGGACTTAGGCCATGAGCAGTTCTTC. Translating gives CASSVGDLGHEQFF. This sequence joins TRBV9 and TRBJ2-1; D might be TRBD2 (6 bases). There are 14 residues in the CDR3. Germline values: CDR1 SGDLS, CDR2 YYNGEE. Trimming took off 2 bases at V and 8 bases at J, with 14 bases between the two ends.

This clone has a handful of counts. The V gene is TRBV6-6, the J gene TRBJ1-2, with TRBD1 as a possible D gene (5 bases). CDR3 size: 12 residues. Trimming removed 3 bases at V and 6 bases at J, with 8 bases between. Germline-derived CDR1 and CDR2 are MNHNY and SVGAGI (reference sequence). As DNA, the CDR3 is TGTGCCAGCAGTTATTCAGGGAATGGCTACACCTTC. Encoded protein: CASSYSGNGYTF.

V is TRBV10-3 and J is TRBJ2-7, with TRBD1 identical over 10 bases. Germline V gene sequence: CDR1 ENHRY, CDR2 SYGVKD. This CDR3 is 14 amino acids long. V was pared by 4 bases and J by 2 bases, with 2 bases of the junction left unmatched. CDR3 DNA sequence: TGTGCCATCAGTGGGGACAGGGGAACCTACGAGCAGTACTTC. Protein: CAISGDRGTYEQYF.

The chain couples TRBV5-4 to TRBJ2-7, with a tentative D call TRBD1 (6 bases). Trimming took 3 bases from V and 3 from J, leaving 7 bases between them. From germline, CDR1 is SGHNT and CDR2 YYREEE (reference sequence). CDR3 length: 12 residues. CDR3 in amino acids: CASSSDSYEQYF. The CDR3 nucleotides read TGTGCCAGCAGCTCGGACAGCTACGAGCAGTACTTC.

The V and J genes are TRBV5-4 and TRBJ2-3; 10 nucleotides agree with TRBD2. Germline trimming cut 0 bases from V and 5 bases from J; bases unmatched to any gene: 6. This CDR3 contains 16 residues. Germline V CDR1 and CDR2: SGHNT, YYREEE (reference sequence). The CDR3 is CASSLVSGGARDTQYF. The CDR3 bases are TGTGCCAGCAGCTTGGTCAGCGGGGGGGCGCGAGATACGCAGTATTTT.

The chain links TRBV18 to TRBJ2-7, with no clear D. Trimming left V 3 bases short and J 0 bases short, with 9 bases between. The CDR3 loop spans 14 amino acids. Germline V CDR1 and CDR2: KGHSH, LQKENI. The CDR3 loop reads CASSPDLSSYEQYF. DNA for the CDR3: TGTGCCAGCTCACCTGACCTGAGCTCCTACGAGCAGTACTTC.

The chain carries TRBV7-7 and TRBJ2-1, with 12 bases aligning to TRBD2. The CDR3 has 16 amino acids. Trimming took 2 bases from V and 6 from J; bases not matched to a gene: 5. Germline loops: CDR1 SSHAT, CDR2 FNYEAQ (reference sequence). This CDR3 is CASSLSTSGGINEQFF. CDR3 coding DNA: TGTGCCAGCAGCTTAAGCACTAGCGGGGGGATCAATGAGCAGTTCTTC.

The rearrangement uses TRBV15 and TRBJ1-1; D gene uncertain. The germline V gene encodes CDR1 LNHNV and CDR2 YYDKDF (reference sequence). The V end was cut by 0 bases, the J end by 1 base, with 15 bases between. The CDR3 is 17 residues long. The chain's CDR3 is CATSRDGEVGRNTEAFF. The CDR3 DNA reads TGTGCCACCAGCAGAGATGGTGAGGTCGGCCGGAACACTGAAGCTTTCTTT.

The chain carries TRBV5-6 and TRBJ2-1; D is uncertain. Germline V CDR1 and CDR2: SGHDT, YYEEEE. The length of the CDR3 is 15 residues. The ends were cut back, 0 bases at V and 6 bases at J, with 13 bases in the middle. CDR3 residues: CASSLGILLGNEQFF. The CDR3 region has the DNA TGTGCCAGCAGCTTGGGAATCCTTCTCGGCAATGAGCAGTTCTTC. The complete variable domain, with remaining parts taken from reference TRBV5-6 and TRBJ2-1, reads DAGVTQSPTHLIKTRGQQVTLRCSPKSGHDTVSWYQQALGQGPQFIFQYYEEEERQRGNFPDRFSGHQFPNYSSELNVNALLLGDSALYLCASSLGILLGNEQFFGPGTRLTVL.

The chain combines TRBV6-1 with TRBJ2-7; 11 positions match TRBD1. The CDR3 consists of 14 residues. Germline CDR1 MNHNS, CDR2 SASEGT. The junction had 3 bases not matched to a gene; V was cut back by 3 bases and J by 5 bases. The DNA for the CDR3 is TGTGCCAGCAGTGAGCCGGGACAGGGGGACGAGCAGTACTTC. Translation gives CASSEPGQGDEQYF.

The V gene is TRBV6-1, the J gene TRBJ1-1, with unresolved D. The CDR3 extends over 13 amino acids. V was clipped by 0 bases and J by 1 base, with 3 bases between them. Germline-derived CDR1 and CDR2 are MNHNS and SASEGT. The CDR3 coding sequence is TGTGCCAGCAGTGAAGCTGGGAACACTGAAGCTTTCTTT. The encoded protein is CASSEAGNTEAFF.